The rows below give T cell receptor beta chains drawn from one sample of a study of cytomegalovirus exposure and HLA in healthy donors. TCRdb keeps only in-frame clones here, not all; method: immunoSEQ multiplex PCR. The sample holds some 180,000 clones, roughly 90% seen once. Input material: PBMCs. These receptor sequences come from a boy younger than 10 in good health and CMV-seronegative. Each CDR3 is given with its conserved first and last residue. Each record gives: clone size, CDR3 length, V gene, J gene, D gene, CDR3 protein, CDR3 DNA. A D gene is named only where the DNA matches it firmly. Size is stated for part of the rows, as once, few or many counts, or as a class when the clone is expanded.

-	14	TRBV7-9	TRBJ2-7	-	CASSLGQKRYEQYF	TGTGCCAGCAGCTTAGGTCAGAAACGCTACGAGCAGTACTTC
-	12	TRBV28	TRBJ1-2	TRBD1	CASRDRGYGYTF	TGTGCCAGTCGGGACAGGGGCTATGGCTACACCTTC
-	15	TRBV11-3	TRBJ2-5	TRBD1	CASSLGQGQGETQYF	TGTGCCAGCAGCTTAGGACAGGGGCAGGGGGAGACCCAGTACTTC
-	18	TRBV5-6	TRBJ2-6	TRBD1	CASSLLATGGSGANVLTF	TGTGCCAGCAGCTTGCTTGCGACAGGGGGGTCTGGGGCCAACGTCCTGACTTTC
-	14	TRBV29-1	TRBJ1-2	-	CSVPRGGDNYGYTF	TGCAGCGTTCCCCGGGGAGGGGACAACTATGGCTACACCTTC
-	15	TRBV5-5	TRBJ2-5	-	CASALGGWGQETQYF	TGTGCCAGCGCCTTGGGGGGCTGGGGACAAGAGACCCAGTACTTC
-	14	TRBV7-2	TRBJ1-1	-	CASSLVYRDTEAFF	TGTGCCAGCAGCTTAGTGTACAGGGACACTGAAGCTTTCTTT
few	12	TRBV29-1	TRBJ1-1	TRBD1	CSVVRDRVSAFF	TGCAGCGTGGTCCGGGACAGGGTGTCAGCTTTCTTT
few	13	TRBV6-5	TRBJ2-7	-	CASAGLGSYEQYF	TGTGCCAGCGCCGGACTGGGCTCCTACGAGCAGTACTTC
once	13	TRBV29-1	TRBJ2-5	TRBD1	CSVWGTGGGEQYF	TGCAGCGTGTGGGGGACAGGGGGCGGGGAGCAGTACTTC
-	14	TRBV28	TRBJ2-7	TRBD2	CASSNGGGPYEQYF	TGTGCCAGCTCAAATGGGGGAGGGCCGTACGAGCAGTACTTC
-	14	TRBV28	TRBJ1-4	TRBD1	CASSLTGIREKLFF	TGTGCCAGCAGTTTGACAGGGATCAGGGAAAAACTGTTTTTT
-	11	TRBV6-1	TRBJ2-1	-	CASNVGEPEFF	TGTGCCAGCAATGTCGGGGAACCGGAGTTCTTC
-	14	TRBV7-9	TRBJ2-7	-	CSSSLTVYTYEQYF	TGTTCCAGCAGCTTGACAGTGTATACCTACGAGCAGTACTTC
-	14	TRBV5-1	TRBJ1-4	TRBD1	CASSSDRGNEKLFF	TGCGCCAGCAGCTCGGACAGGGGGAATGAAAAACTGTTTTTT
-	17	TRBV18	TRBJ1-1	-	CASSPQRPGRLNTEAFF	TGTGCCAGCTCACCACAGCGGCCAGGACGGTTGAACACTGAAGCTTTCTTT
-	14	TRBV5-1	TRBJ2-5	-	CASSPTTGSGTQYF	TGCGCCAGCAGCCCTACTACAGGGTCCGGGACCCAGTACTTC
-	15	TRBV7-9	TRBJ1-5	-	CASSLDSYSNQPQHF	TGTGCCAGCAGCTTGGACAGCTATAGCAATCAGCCCCAGCATTTT
-	13	TRBV9	TRBJ2-7	TRBD1	CASSMGQGYEQYF	TGTGCCAGCAGCATGGGACAGGGGTACGAGCAGTACTTC
-	19	TRBV10-3	TRBJ1-3	TRBD1	CAISELRQGPYFSGNTIYF	TGTGCCATCAGTGAGTTGAGACAGGGGCCTTACTTCTCTGGAAACACCATATATTTT
-	15	TRBV7-9	TRBJ2-1	-	CASSLVVTPYNEQFF	TGTGCCAGCAGCTTAGTAGTGACACCATACAATGAGCAGTTCTTC
-	15	TRBV27	TRBJ1-1	-	CASRRGFTTNTEAFF	TGTGCCAGCAGACGAGGATTTACGACGAACACTGAAGCTTTCTTT
-	13	TRBV28	TRBJ2-1	TRBD2	CASSNGLAGEQFF	TGTGCCAGCAGTAACGGACTAGCGGGGGAGCAGTTCTTC
once	12	TRBV11-3	TRBJ2-5	-	CASSSNRGTQYF	TGTGCCAGCAGCTCCAACCGGGGGACCCAGTACTTC
-	16	TRBV5-1	TRBJ2-3	-	CASRIQGPSSTDTQYF	TGCGCCAGCAGAATTCAGGGGCCCTCCTCCACAGATACGCAGTATTTT
-	16	TRBV28	TRBJ1-5	-	CASSPYLTGFHQPQHF	TGTGCCAGCAGTCCTTACTTGACAGGTTTTCATCAGCCCCAGCATTTT
-	13	TRBV30	TRBJ2-4	TRBD2	CAWTGEGQNIQYF	TGTGCCTGGACTGGGGAGGGACAAAACATTCAGTACTTC
-	15	TRBV6-5	TRBJ1-2	-	CASSSSWGANYGYTF	TGTGCCAGCAGCTCCTCGTGGGGGGCTAACTATGGCTACACCTTC
-	14	TRBV2	TRBJ2-5	-	CASSPVSSEETQYF	TGTGCCAGCAGCCCGGTGTCTTCGGAGGAGACCCAGTACTTC
-	12	TRBV5-1	TRBJ2-5	-	CASSLGRGTQYF	TGCGCCAGCAGCTTAGGCAGAGGGACCCAGTACTTC
-	15	TRBV6-5	TRBJ1-2	-	CASSYSRATNYGYTF	TGTGCCAGCAGTTACTCGAGGGCGACTAACTATGGCTACACCTTC
-	14	TRBV29-1	TRBJ2-1	-	CSVELQASYNEQFF	TGCAGCGTTGAGCTTCAGGCCAGCTACAATGAGCAGTTCTTC
-	14	TRBV10-3	TRBJ1-5	-	CAISESNRNQPQHF	TGTGCCATCAGTGAGTCGAACCGGAATCAGCCCCAGCATTTT